Listed below are T cell receptor beta chains from one sample, sequenced in a study of T cell responses to AZD1222 COVID-19 vaccine. Using immunoSEQ multiplex PCR, the repertoire was profiled, and TCRdb retains in-frame clones only, with some absent. The sample contains about 100,000 clones, about 85% of which appear only once. The sequencing used peripheral blood, collected 28 days after the second AZD1222 dose. These receptors all stem from an adult who received the AZD1222 COVID-19 vaccine. CDR3s include the opening cysteine and the closing phenylalanine or tryptophan. Fields, in order: V gene, D gene, J gene, CDR3 DNA, CDR3 protein. A D gene is named only where the DNA matches it firmly.

v_call: TRBV2
d_call: -
j_call: TRBJ2-7
cdr3_nt: TGTGCCAGCAGTGAAGCGTGGAACGAGCAGTACTTC
cdr3_aa: CASSEAWNEQYF

v_call: TRBV7-2
d_call: -
j_call: TRBJ2-2
cdr3_nt: TGTGCCAGCAGCGATAATTACGGGAGTTACACCGGGGAGCTGTTTTTT
cdr3_aa: CASSDNYGSYTGELFF

v_call: TRBV19
d_call: TRBD1
j_call: TRBJ1-1
cdr3_nt: TGTGCCAGTAATACACCGGGACAGGGGGCGATTGACACTGAAGCTTTCTTT
cdr3_aa: CASNTPGQGAIDTEAFF

v_call: TRBV6-1
d_call: TRBD1
j_call: TRBJ1-1
cdr3_nt: TGTGCCAGCAGTGAACAGGGGGCTGAAGCTTTCTTT
cdr3_aa: CASSEQGAEAFF

v_call: TRBV4-1
d_call: TRBD1
j_call: TRBJ1-2
cdr3_nt: TGCGCCAGCAGGCGGACAGGGGAGTGGTATGGCTACACCTTC
cdr3_aa: CASRRTGEWYGYTF

v_call: TRBV5-4
d_call: -
j_call: TRBJ1-2
cdr3_nt: TGTGCCAGCAGCTTAAATTCAAACCCCCATGGCTACACCTTC
cdr3_aa: CASSLNSNPHGYTF

v_call: TRBV27
d_call: TRBD1
j_call: TRBJ1-1
cdr3_nt: TGTGCCAGCAGTTCGGACAGGGGTTCATACACTGAAGCTTTCTTT
cdr3_aa: CASSSDRGSYTEAFF

v_call: TRBV30
d_call: -
j_call: TRBJ1-4
cdr3_nt: TGTGCCTGGACCCCCCGAGGGCGACTCAATGAAAAACTGTTTTTT
cdr3_aa: CAWTPRGRLNEKLFF

v_call: TRBV29-1
d_call: -
j_call: TRBJ1-2
cdr3_nt: TGCAGCGCCTGGACCTTTTATGGCTACACCTTC
cdr3_aa: CSAWTFYGYTF

v_call: TRBV19
d_call: TRBD1
j_call: TRBJ2-7
cdr3_nt: TGTGCCAGTAGCAATGACCTCGGACAGGGTATAGGCGAGCAGTACTTC
cdr3_aa: CASSNDLGQGIGEQYF

v_call: TRBV28
d_call: -
j_call: TRBJ2-3
cdr3_nt: TGTGCCAGCAGGGGACACCTACCCACAGATACGCAGTATTTT
cdr3_aa: CASRGHLPTDTQYF

v_call: TRBV11-2
d_call: TRBD2
j_call: TRBJ2-1
cdr3_nt: TGTGCCTCCAAGGCGGAACTAGCGGACAATGAGCAGTTCTTC
cdr3_aa: CASKAELADNEQFF